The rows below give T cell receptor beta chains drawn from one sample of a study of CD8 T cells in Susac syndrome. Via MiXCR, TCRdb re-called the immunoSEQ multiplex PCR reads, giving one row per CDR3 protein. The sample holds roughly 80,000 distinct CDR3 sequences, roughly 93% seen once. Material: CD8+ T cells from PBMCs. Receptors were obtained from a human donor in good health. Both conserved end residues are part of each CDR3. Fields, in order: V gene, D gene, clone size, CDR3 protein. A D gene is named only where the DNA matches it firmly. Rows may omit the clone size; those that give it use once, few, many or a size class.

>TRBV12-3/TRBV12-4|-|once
CASSSSIGETQYF
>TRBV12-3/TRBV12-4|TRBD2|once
CASSFRTGGMDTQYF
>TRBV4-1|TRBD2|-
CASSQEAGGTYEQYF
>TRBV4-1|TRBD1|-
CASSRAGGTDYGYTF
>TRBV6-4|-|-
CASSGGQQADTQYF
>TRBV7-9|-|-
CASSLIPAPRLF
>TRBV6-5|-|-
CASRGPFTAGYTF
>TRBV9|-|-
CASSDRPNTEAFF
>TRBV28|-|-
CASSGDPPEAFF
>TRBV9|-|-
CASSGTPQQIHF
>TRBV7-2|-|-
CASSPWGENTGELFF
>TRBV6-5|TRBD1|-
CASSSGTGTWGYTF
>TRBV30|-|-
CAWAGRANYGYTF
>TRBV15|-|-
CATSRDYGSIEQFF
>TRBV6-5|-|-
CASSLFGSVNQPQHF
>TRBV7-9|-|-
CASRTGSKNTEAFF
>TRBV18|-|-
CASSHETQYF
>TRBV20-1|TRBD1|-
CSAYPWGQGDPSQYF
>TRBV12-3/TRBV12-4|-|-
CASNQGLREQFF
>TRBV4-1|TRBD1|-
CASSRGQGFDPQHF
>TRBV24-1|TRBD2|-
CATSDPRDYRYNEQFF
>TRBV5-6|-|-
CASSFAGDVEGYTF
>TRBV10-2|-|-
CASSDGPEQFF
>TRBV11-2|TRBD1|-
CASSLGYRGFTEAFF
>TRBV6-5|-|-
CASSPLSGTQYF
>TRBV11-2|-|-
CASSLIKGGEAFF
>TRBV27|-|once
CASSSGGNSYGYTF
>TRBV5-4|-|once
CASPARGNEQFF
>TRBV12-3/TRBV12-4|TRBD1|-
CASSLPERGRQGRAEAFF
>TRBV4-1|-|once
CASSHLQGLYNEQFF
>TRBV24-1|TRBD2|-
CATSLAGLGATTGELFF
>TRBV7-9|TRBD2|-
CASSPRTSGNEQFF
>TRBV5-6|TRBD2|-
CASSWGGTGELFF
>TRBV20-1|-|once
CSAQGGSVTEAFF
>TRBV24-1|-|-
CATRGRGANQPQHF
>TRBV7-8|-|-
CASSLANEDEQYF
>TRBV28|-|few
CASSFGENTEAFF
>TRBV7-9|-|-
CASGDVKYEQYF
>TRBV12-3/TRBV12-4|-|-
CASSLEARDVRKQFF
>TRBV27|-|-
CASSLKGYYGYTF
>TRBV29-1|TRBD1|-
CSTKTGLSYNEQFF
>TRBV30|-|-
CAWSDGISNQPQHF
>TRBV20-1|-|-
CSAREYRSQGHEQYF
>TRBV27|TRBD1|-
CASSLGTGGEKLFF
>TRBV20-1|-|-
CSARVGSGETQYF
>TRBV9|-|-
CASSAYRDGRTDTQYF
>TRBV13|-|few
CASSLTGREETQYF
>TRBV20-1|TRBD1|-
CSAIGDRVPYNEQFF
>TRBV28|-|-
CASSWEGNQPQHF
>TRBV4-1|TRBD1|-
CASSHDRAGSQPQHF
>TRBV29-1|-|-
CSVEEGGMYNEQFF
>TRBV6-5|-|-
CASSAHKHSNQPQHF
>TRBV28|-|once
CASTPDTITDTQYF
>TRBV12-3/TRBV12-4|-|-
CASSFQGPRGDTQYF
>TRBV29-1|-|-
CTAEGGRSYNEQFF